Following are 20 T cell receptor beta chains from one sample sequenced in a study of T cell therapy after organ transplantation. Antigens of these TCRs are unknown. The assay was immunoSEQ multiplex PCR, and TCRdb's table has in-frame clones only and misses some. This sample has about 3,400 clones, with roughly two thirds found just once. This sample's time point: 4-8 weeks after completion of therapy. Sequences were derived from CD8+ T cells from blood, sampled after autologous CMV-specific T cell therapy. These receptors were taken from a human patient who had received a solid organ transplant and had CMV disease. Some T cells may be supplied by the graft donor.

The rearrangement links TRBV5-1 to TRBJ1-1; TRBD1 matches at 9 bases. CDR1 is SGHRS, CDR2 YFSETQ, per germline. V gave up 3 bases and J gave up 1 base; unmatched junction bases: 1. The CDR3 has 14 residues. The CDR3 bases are TGCGCCAGCAGCTGGGGACAGGGGAACACTGAAGCTTTCTTT. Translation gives CASSWGQGNTEAFF.

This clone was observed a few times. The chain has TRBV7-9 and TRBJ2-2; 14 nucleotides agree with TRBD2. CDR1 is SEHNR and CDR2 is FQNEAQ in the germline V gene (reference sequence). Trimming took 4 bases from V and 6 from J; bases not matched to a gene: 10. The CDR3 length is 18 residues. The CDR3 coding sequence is TGTGCCAGCAGCTCTAACTCCGGACTAGCGGGAGGTGCCGGGGAGCTGTTTTTT. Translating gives CASSSNSGLAGGAGELFF.

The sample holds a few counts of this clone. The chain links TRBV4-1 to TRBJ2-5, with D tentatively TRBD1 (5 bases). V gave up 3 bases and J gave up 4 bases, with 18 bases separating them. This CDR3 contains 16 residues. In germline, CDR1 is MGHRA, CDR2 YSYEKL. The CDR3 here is CASSQESGRKSETQYF. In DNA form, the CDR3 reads TGCGCCAGCAGCCAGGAATCAGGGCGTAAGTCAGAGACCCAGTACTTC.

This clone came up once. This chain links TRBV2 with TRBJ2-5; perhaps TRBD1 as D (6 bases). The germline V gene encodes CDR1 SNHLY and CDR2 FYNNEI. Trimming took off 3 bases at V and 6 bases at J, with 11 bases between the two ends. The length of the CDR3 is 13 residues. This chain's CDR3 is CASSDTGQQTQYF. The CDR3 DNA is TGTGCCAGCAGTGACACAGGGCAACAGACCCAGTACTTC.

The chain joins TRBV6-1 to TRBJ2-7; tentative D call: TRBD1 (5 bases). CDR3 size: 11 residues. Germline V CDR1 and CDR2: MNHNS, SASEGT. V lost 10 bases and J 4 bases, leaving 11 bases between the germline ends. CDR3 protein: CATRVAYEQYF. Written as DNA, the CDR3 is TGTGCCACCAGGGTCGCGTACGAGCAGTACTTC.

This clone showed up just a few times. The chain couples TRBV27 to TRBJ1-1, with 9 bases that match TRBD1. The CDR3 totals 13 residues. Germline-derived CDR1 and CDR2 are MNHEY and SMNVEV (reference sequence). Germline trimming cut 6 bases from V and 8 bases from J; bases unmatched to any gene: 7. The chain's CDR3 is CASSVTGGGEAFF. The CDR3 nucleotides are TGTGCCAGCAGCGTTACAGGGGGCGGGGAAGCTTTCTTT.

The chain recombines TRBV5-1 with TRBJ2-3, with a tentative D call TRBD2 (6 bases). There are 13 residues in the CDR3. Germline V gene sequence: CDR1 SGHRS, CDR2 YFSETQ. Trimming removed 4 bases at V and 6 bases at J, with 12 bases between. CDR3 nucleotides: TGCGCCAGCAGCGAACCTAGCGTCGATACGCAGTATTTT. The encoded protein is CASSEPSVDTQYF.

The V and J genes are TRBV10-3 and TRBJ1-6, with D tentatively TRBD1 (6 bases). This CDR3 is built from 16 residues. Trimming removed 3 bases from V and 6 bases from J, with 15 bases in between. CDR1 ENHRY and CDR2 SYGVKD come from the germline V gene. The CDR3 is CAISEGGGGGNSPLHF. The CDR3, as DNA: TGTGCCATCAGTGAAGGGGGAGGCGGTGGTAATTCACCCCTCCACTTT.

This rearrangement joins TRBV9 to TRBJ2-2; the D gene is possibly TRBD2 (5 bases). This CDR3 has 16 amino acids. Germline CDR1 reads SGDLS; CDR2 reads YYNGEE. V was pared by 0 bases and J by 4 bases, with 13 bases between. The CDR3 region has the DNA TGTGCCAGCAGCGTAGATCCTAGCCCCATCACCGGGGAGCTGTTTTTT. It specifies CASSVDPSPITGELFF.

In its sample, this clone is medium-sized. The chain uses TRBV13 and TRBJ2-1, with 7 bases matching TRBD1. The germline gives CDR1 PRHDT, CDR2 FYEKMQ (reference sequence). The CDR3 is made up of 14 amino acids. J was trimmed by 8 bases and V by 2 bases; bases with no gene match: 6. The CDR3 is CASSLPTTGDEQFF. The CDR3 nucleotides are TGTGCCAGCAGCTTACCCACTACAGGGGATGAGCAGTTCTTC.

The CDR3 is CASRVPLAGVYTGELFF. The CDR3 DNA is TGTGCCAGCAGAGTCCCACTAGCGGGAGTGTACACCGGGGAGCTGTTTTTT. The chain is built from TRBV11-2 and TRBJ2-2; TRBD2 matches at 11 bases. The CDR3 sequence is 17 residues long. The germline gives CDR1 SGHAT, CDR2 FQNNGV. The V and J ends lost 6 bases and 3 bases, in that order; junction bases with no gene match: 9.

For the CDR3, the DNA is TGTGCCAGTAGTCCCGGGACGGCAACCTACGAGCAGTACTTC. It translates to CASSPGTATYEQYF. The chain joins TRBV19 to TRBJ2-7; tentatively, D is TRBD1 or TRBD2 (5 bases each). CDR1 is LNHDA and CDR2 is SQIVND in the germline V gene (reference sequence). The CDR3 totals 14 residues. Deletions cut 5 bases from V and 2 bases from J, with 13 bases between.

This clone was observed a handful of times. DNA for the CDR3: TGTGCCAGCACAGGGTACCAAGAGACCCAGTACTTC. Its protein product is CASTGYQETQYF. V usage is TRBV6-1 and J usage is TRBJ2-5, with TRBD1 as a possible D gene (5 bases). Trimming left V 7 bases short and J 0 bases short, with 6 bases between. CDR1 is MNHNS, CDR2 SASEGT, per germline. This CDR3 is 12 amino acids long.

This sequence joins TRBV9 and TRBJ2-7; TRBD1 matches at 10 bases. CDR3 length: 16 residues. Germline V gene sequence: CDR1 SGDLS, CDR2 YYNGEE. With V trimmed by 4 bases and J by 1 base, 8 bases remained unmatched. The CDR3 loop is CASSPRRDRGSYEQYF. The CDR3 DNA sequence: TGTGCCAGCAGCCCCAGACGGGACAGGGGTTCCTACGAGCAGTACTTC.

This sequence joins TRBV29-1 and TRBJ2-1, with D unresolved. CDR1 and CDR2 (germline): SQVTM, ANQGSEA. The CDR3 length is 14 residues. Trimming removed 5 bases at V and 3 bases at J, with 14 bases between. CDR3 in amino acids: CSVQSNGDYNEQFF. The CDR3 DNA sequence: TGCAGCGTTCAAAGTAATGGGGACTACAATGAGCAGTTCTTC.

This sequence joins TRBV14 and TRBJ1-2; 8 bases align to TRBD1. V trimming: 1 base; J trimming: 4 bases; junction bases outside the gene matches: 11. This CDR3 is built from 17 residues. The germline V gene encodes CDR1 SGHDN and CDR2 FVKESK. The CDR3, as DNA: TGTGCCAGCAGCCAAGTCCGGACAGGGTCCTTCTCCTATGGCTACACCTTC. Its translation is CASSQVRTGSFSYGYTF.

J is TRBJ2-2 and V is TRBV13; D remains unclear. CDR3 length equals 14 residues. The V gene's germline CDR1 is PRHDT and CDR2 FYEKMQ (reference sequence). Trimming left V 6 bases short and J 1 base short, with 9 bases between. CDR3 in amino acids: CASSLFQNTGELFF. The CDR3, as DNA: TGTGCCAGCAGTTTGTTTCAGAACACCGGGGAGCTGTTTTTT.

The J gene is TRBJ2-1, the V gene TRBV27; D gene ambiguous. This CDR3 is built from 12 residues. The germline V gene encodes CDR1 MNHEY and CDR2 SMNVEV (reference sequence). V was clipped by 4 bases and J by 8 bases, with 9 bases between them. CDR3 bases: TGTGCCAGCAGTTCCAGATTCGATGAGCAGTTCTTC. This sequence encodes CASSSRFDEQFF.

CDR3 region: CASSTSGLAGTETQYF. The CDR3 bases are TGTGCCAGCAGCACCAGCGGACTAGCGGGAACCGAGACCCAGTACTTC. This sequence joins TRBV9 and TRBJ2-5; 12 bases match TRBD2. CDR1 is SGDLS, CDR2 YYNGEE, per germline. The V gene end was trimmed by 4 bases and the J gene end by 5 bases; junction bases not matched to a gene: 9. There are 16 residues in the CDR3.

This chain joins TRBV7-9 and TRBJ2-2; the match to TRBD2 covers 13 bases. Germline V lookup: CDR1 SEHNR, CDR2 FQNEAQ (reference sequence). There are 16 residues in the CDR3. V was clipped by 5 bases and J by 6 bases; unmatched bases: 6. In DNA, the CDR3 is TGTGCCAGCAGCCCGACTAGCGGGAGGACGGCCGGGGAGCTGTTTTTT. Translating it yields CASSPTSGRTAGELFF.